Listed here are 8 T cell receptor beta chains from one sample, sequenced in a study of cytomegalovirus exposure and HLA in healthy donors. Both 60 Vbeta primers and 13 Jbeta primers went into the PCR. Profiling relied on immunoSEQ multiplex PCR, and the TCRdb table lists in-frame clones only, not all of them. The top ten hold about 0.1% of the sample, which has approximately 200,000 clones, 82% seen once. Sample: PBMCs. These receptors were taken from a boy aged 2 to 10 in good health and CMV-seronegative.

V usage is TRBV7-8 and J usage is TRBJ2-7; a possible D gene is TRBD1 (5 bases). This CDR3 spans 14 amino acids. In germline, CDR1 is SGHVS, CDR2 FQNEAQ. V was pared by 1 base and J by 3 bases, with 10 bases between. The CDR3, as DNA: TGTGCCAGCAGCTTAGTGCAGGGCGGCTACGAGCAGTACTTC. Its translation: CASSLVQGGYEQYF.

With respect to this clone: Relative to the germline gene, one junction end is altered; a read error may explain this. V and J are TRBV7-7 and TRBJ1-5; a possible D gene is TRBD1 (5 bases). Per the germline V gene, CDR1 is SSHAT and CDR2 is FNYEAQ (reference sequence). The CDR3 loop spans 13 amino acids. CDR3 DNA sequence: TGTGCTAGCAGCTTAGCAAGGGGTCAGCCCCAGCATTTT. Translating gives CASSLARGQPQHF.

This sequence joins TRBV27 and TRBJ1-2; 9 nucleotides match TRBD1. Germline V gene data show CDR1 as MNHEY and CDR2 as SMNVEV (reference sequence). This CDR3 spans 14 amino acids. The V and J ends lost 5 bases and 3 bases, in that order; junction bases with no gene match: 4. This chain's CDR3 is CASSRQGVDYGYTF. The CDR3 DNA reads TGTGCCAGCAGTCGACAGGGGGTGGACTATGGCTACACCTTC.

The chain recombines TRBV21-1 with TRBJ1-3; the table's TRBD1 call for D was not verified on the DNA. TRBV21-1 is listed as a pseudogene. The CDR3 runs 16 residues. The CDR3 DNA reads TGTGCCAGCAGCAGTGGACAGGGATTTTCTGGAAACACCATATATTTT. It encodes CASSSGQGFSGNTIYF.

The chain links TRBV27 to TRBJ2-1; 9 bases are a match to TRBD2. The CDR3 has 14 amino acids. The J segment lost 4 bases and the V segment lost 5 bases, leaving 3 bases of the junction unmatched. Germline V gene sequence: CDR1 MNHEY, CDR2 SMNVEV (reference sequence). The CDR3: CASSPAGGYNEQFF. The DNA for the CDR3 is TGTGCCAGCAGTCCTGCGGGGGGGTACAATGAGCAGTTCTTC.

The CDR3 DNA follows: TGCGCCAGCAAAGACAGGGATAATGAAAAACTGTTTTTT. Encoded protein: CASKDRDNEKLFF. This sequence joins TRBV5-1 and TRBJ1-4; 7 bases align to TRBD1. Losses at the gene ends were 6 bases for V and 4 bases for J; bases not matched to a gene: 3. Per the germline V gene, CDR1 is SGHRS and CDR2 is YFSETQ. The CDR3 length is 13 residues.

The J gene is TRBJ1-5, the V gene TRBV10-2; no firm D call. The CDR3 consists of 14 residues. Trimming left V 2 bases short and J 5 bases short, with 10 bases between. Germline V gene lookup returns CDR1 WSHSY and CDR2 SAAADI. CDR3 DNA sequence: TGCGCCAGCAGTGAGGTGAGGGTCCATCAGCCCCAGCATTTT. Its translation: CASSEVRVHQPQHF.

The chain combines TRBV5-6 with TRBJ2-1; 12 bases match TRBD2. This CDR3 region has 16 residues. V dropped 3 bases and J dropped 5; count of bases not matched to a gene: 6. Germline lookup yields CDR1 SGHDT and CDR2 YYEEEE. The CDR3 reads CASSSGPSGGDNEQFF. CDR3 sequence (DNA): TGTGCCAGCAGCTCAGGGCCTAGCGGGGGGGACAATGAGCAGTTCTTC.